One sample yielded the 13 T cell receptor beta chains listed below, sequenced in a study of a mutant IDH1 vaccine in newly diagnosed glioma. TCRdb keeps only in-frame clones here, not all; method: immunoSEQ multiplex PCR. The data show some 67,000 clones, over 70% seen once. Described time point: baseline, week 1 (first vaccination visit). Treatment specified: pre-vaccination baseline after standard-of-care therapy. Sequenced material: peripheral blood mononuclear cells (PBMCs), taken from a glioma patient treated with radiotherapy, temozolomide or both. Receptor source: a woman between 18 and 29 years old with glioma. Some clones in this sample may be carry-over from other donors' samples.

The chain links TRBV19 to TRBJ1-2, with 9 positions matching TRBD1. The CDR3 loop spans 16 amino acids. The J segment lost 4 bases and the V segment lost 3 bases, leaving 9 bases of the junction unmatched. CDR1 is LNHDA and CDR2 is SQIVND in the germline V gene (reference sequence). As DNA, the CDR3 is TGTGCCAGTAGTATTGGATCCGGGACAGGGACCTATGGCTACACCTTC. Its protein is CASSIGSGTGTYGYTF.

V and J are TRBV30 and TRBJ1-5, with D possibly being TRBD1 (5 bases). V gave up 0 bases and J gave up 4 bases, with 10 bases separating them. Germline V gives CDR1 GTSNPN, CDR2 SVGIG (reference sequence). The CDR3 sequence is 14 residues long. The CDR3 nucleotides read TGTGCCTGGAGTGTAGGGACGGGGAATCAGCCCCAGCATTTT. Translating gives CAWSVGTGNQPQHF.

The chain couples TRBV10-3 to TRBJ2-7, with 10 bases aligning to TRBD2. The CDR3 extends over 17 amino acids. The germline gives CDR1 ENHRY, CDR2 SYGVKD. The V segment lost 2 bases and the J segment 5 bases; nucleotides outside the gene matches: 12. The CDR3 spells CAISEPTQAGGPHEQYF. The CDR3 region has the DNA TGTGCCATCAGTGAGCCGACTCAAGCGGGAGGGCCCCACGAGCAGTACTTC.

V is TRBV6-4 and J is TRBJ2-5; 10 nucleotides line up with TRBD2. Germline loops: CDR1 MRHNA, CDR2 SNTAGT. CDR3 length: 16 residues. The V gene end was trimmed by 8 bases and the J gene end by 2 bases; junction bases not matched to a gene: 11. The DNA of the CDR3 is TGTGCCAGCTCAACGGAGCTAGCGGGAGTGCAAGAGACCCAGTACTTC. This translates into CASSTELAGVQETQYF.

The chain recombines TRBV6-5 with TRBJ2-7; D may correspond to TRBD1 or TRBD2 (6 bases each). The CDR3 is 15 residues long. V dropped 5 bases and J dropped 3 bases, with 17 bases sitting between them. CDR1 MNHEY and CDR2 SVGAGI come from the germline V gene. CDR3 residues: CASSKLGGRVYEQYF. DNA for the CDR3: TGTGCCAGCAGTAAGCTGGGGGGCCGGGTCTACGAGCAGTACTTC.

The chain has TRBV29-1 and TRBJ1-2; TRBD1 matches 7 bases. This CDR3 has 13 amino acids. V lost 5 bases, J lost 5 bases, and 8 bases stayed unmatched. Per the germline V gene, CDR1 is SQVTM and CDR2 is ANQGSEA. CDR3 residues: CSVQRQGLYGYTF. The CDR3 DNA follows: TGCAGCGTTCAGAGACAGGGACTTTATGGCTACACCTTC.

V gene TRBV6-6 combines with J gene TRBJ1-4; the D gene is possibly TRBD1 (6 bases). The CDR3 sequence is 14 residues long. The germline gives CDR1 MNHNY, CDR2 SVGAGI (reference sequence). V was clipped by 5 bases and J by 5 bases, with 12 bases between them. Here the CDR3 DNA reads TGTGCCAGCAGTCCCCAGGACAGAAATGAAAAACTGTTTTTT. Its protein is CASSPQDRNEKLFF.

The V and J genes are TRBV27 and TRBJ2-7; no firm D call. The CDR3 extends over 15 amino acids. V lost 6 bases to trimming and J lost 1 base, with 16 bases between them. Germline CDR1 MNHEY, CDR2 SMNVEV (reference sequence). CDR3 DNA sequence: TGTGCCAGCAGCTTAAGCACCGACGCTTCCTACGAGCAGTACTTC. Translation gives CASSLSTDASYEQYF.

This chain uses TRBV6-8 with TRBJ2-7; D may be TRBD2 (8 bases). The CDR3 has 16 amino acids. The germline V gene has CDR1 MNHGY and CDR2 SAAAGT. V was clipped by 6 bases and J by 2 bases, with 20 bases between them. The CDR3 protein is CASSPGGTRGPYEQYF. The CDR3 coding sequence is TGTGCCAGCAGCCCGGGGGGGACTAGGGGGCCCTACGAGCAGTACTTC.

The sample holds a few counts of this clone. This chain links TRBV6-1 with TRBJ1-1; 9 bases fit TRBD1. The CDR3 has 16 amino acids. Germline V gene sequence: CDR1 MNHNS, CDR2 SASEGT. Losses at the gene ends were 6 bases for V and 1 base for J; bases not matched to a gene: 9. The CDR3 sequence: CASREPGQGGNTEAFF. DNA for the CDR3: TGTGCCAGCAGGGAACCGGGACAGGGCGGGAACACTGAAGCTTTCTTT.

This chain links TRBV11-2 with TRBJ1-5, with 10 bases identical to TRBD1. V shed 5 bases, J shed 7 bases, and the junction held 8 bases outside the gene matches. The CDR3 has 15 residues. Per germline, CDR1 SGHAT and CDR2 FQNNGV. CDR3 coding DNA: TGTGCCAGCAGCAATGGACAGGGGGAATACCAGCCCCAGCATTTT. Translation gives CASSNGQGEYQPQHF.

The CDR3 region is CSVAQGKVEAFF. In DNA, the CDR3 is TGCAGCGTTGCCCAGGGGAAGGTTGAAGCTTTCTTT. J is TRBJ1-1 and V is TRBV29-1; TRBD1 is a possible D gene (6 bases). V was clipped by 4 bases and J by 7 bases, with 13 bases between them. This CDR3 spans 12 amino acids. The germline V gene encodes CDR1 SQVTM and CDR2 ANQGSEA.

The gene calls are TRBV25-1 and TRBJ2-2, with unresolved D. This CDR3 is built from 14 residues. Per the germline V gene, CDR1 is MGHDK and CDR2 is SYGVNS. V was clipped by 6 bases and J by 2 bases, with 10 bases between them. The CDR3 spells CASRPSANTGELFF. As DNA, the CDR3 is TGTGCCAGCAGACCCAGTGCCAACACCGGGGAGCTGTTTTTT.